This record concerns one TCR beta chain sequence. Its antigen remains unidentified. The CDR3 runs 14 residues. The V gene's germline CDR1 is SGHRS and CDR2 YFSETQ. The V gene end was trimmed by 6 bases and the J gene end by 2 bases; junction bases not matched to a gene: 7. These data come from a study of cytomegalovirus exposure and HLA in healthy donors. Study background: Of all 400 or so donors who were genotyped, roughly 83% belonged to the Caucasian-associated ancestry cluster.

PCR primers comprised 60 Vbeta and 13 Jbeta primers. Assay used: immunoSEQ multiplex PCR; TCRdb lists only in-frame clones, some missing. The sample has under 250,000 clones; roughly 79% are singletons. The study's findings and limits: Accounts indicate the classifier identified cytomegalovirus status with strong specificity and sensitivity. The only immune exposure information that was available was CMV serostatus.

The chain links TRBV5-1 to TRBJ2-5; 7 bases align to TRBD2. Material: PBMCs. This clonotype was sampled from a male donor in good health and CMV-seronegative. CDR3: CASKDRLAQETQYF. The CDR3 DNA sequence: TGCGCCAGCAAGGATAGACTAGCTCAAGAGACCCAGTACTTC.